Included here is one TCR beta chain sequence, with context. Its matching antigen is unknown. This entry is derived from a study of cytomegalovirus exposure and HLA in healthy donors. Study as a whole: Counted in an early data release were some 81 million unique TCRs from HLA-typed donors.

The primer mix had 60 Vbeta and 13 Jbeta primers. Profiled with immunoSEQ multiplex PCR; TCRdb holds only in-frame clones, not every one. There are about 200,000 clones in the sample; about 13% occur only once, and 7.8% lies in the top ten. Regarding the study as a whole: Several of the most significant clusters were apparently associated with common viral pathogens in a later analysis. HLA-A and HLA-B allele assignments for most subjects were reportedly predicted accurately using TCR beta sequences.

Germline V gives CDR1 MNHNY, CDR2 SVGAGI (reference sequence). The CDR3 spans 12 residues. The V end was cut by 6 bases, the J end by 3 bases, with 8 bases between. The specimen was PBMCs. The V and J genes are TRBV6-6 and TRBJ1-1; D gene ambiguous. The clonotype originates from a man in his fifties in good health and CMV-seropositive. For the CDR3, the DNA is TGTGCCAGCAGCCGGAGGGACACTGAAGCTTTCTTT. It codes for CASSRRDTEAFF.